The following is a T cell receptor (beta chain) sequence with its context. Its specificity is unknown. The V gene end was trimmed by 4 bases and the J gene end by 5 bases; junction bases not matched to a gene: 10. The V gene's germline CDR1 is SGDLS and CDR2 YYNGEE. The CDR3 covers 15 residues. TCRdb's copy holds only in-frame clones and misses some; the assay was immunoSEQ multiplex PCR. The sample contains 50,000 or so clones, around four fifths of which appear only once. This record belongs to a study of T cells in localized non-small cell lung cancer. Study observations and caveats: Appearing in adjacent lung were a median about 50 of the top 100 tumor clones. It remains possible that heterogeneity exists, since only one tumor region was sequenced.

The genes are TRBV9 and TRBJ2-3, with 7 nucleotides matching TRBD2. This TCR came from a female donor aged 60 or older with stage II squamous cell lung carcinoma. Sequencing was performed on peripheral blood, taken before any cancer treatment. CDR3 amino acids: CASSPREGPKDTQYF. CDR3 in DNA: TGTGCCAGCAGCCCCAGGGAGGGGCCCAAAGATACGCAGTATTTT. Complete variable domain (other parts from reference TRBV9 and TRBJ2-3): DSGVTQTPKHLITATGQRVTLRCSPRSGDLSVYWYQQSLDQGLQFLIQYYNGEERAKGNILERFSAQQFPDLHSELNLSSLELGDSALYFCASSPREGPKDTQYFGPGTRLTVL.